A selection of T cell receptor beta chains follows, all from one sample in a study of T cells after yellow fever vaccination. TCRdb passed the 5' RACE reads through MiXCR, listing each CDR3 protein once. The sample shows some 150,000 distinct CDR3 sequences, over 7% of them seen only once. The source was CD8+ T cells sorted from PBMCs, collected 45 days after the yellow fever booster vaccination. These receptors came from a man between 18 and 29 years old who received the YFV17D yellow fever vaccine. The CDR3 runs from the conserved cysteine through the conserved F or W. Fields, in order: J gene, clone size, CDR3 length, D gene, V gene, CDR3 protein, CDR3 DNA. D genes are given only for firm matches. Some rows mark clone size as missing; the rest say once, few, many or name a class of expanded clone.

J gene: TRBJ2-5
clone size: .
CDR3 length: 16
D gene: TRBD2
V gene: TRBV29-1
CDR3 protein: CSVGLAGGPTRGTQYF
CDR3 DNA: TGCAGCGTTGGCCTAGCGGGGGGTCCCACCAGGGGGACCCAGTACTTC

J gene: TRBJ1-2
clone size: many
CDR3 length: 10
D gene: .
V gene: TRBV7-2
CDR3 protein: CASSLDGYTF
CDR3 DNA: TGTGCCAGCAGCTTAGATGGCTACACCTTC

J gene: TRBJ2-1
clone size: .
CDR3 length: 12
D gene: .
V gene: TRBV7-9
CDR3 protein: CASSSFYNEQFF
CDR3 DNA: TGTGCCAGCAGCTCATTCTACAATGAGCAGTTCTTC

J gene: TRBJ1-1
clone size: .
CDR3 length: 14
D gene: .
V gene: TRBV4-1
CDR3 protein: CASSQDLQNTEAFF
CDR3 DNA: TGCGCCAGCAGCCAAGATCTACAAAACACTGAAGCTTTCTTT

J gene: TRBJ1-2
clone size: .
CDR3 length: 16
D gene: .
V gene: TRBV4-1
CDR3 protein: CASSQAEGRVDYGYTF
CDR3 DNA: TGCGCCAGCAGCCAGGCGGAGGGCAGGGTCGACTATGGCTACACCTTC

J gene: TRBJ2-2
clone size: few
CDR3 length: 16
D gene: .
V gene: TRBV4-3
CDR3 protein: CASSQEVAVSTGELFF
CDR3 DNA: TGCGCCAGCAGCCAAGAGGTGGCGGTTTCCACCGGGGAGCTGTTTTTT

J gene: TRBJ2-1
clone size: .
CDR3 length: 13
D gene: .
V gene: TRBV12-3/TRBV12-4
CDR3 protein: CASSLGPQGEQFF
CDR3 DNA: TGTGCCAGCAGTTTGGGTCCTCAGGGTGAGCAGTTCTTC

J gene: TRBJ2-3
clone size: .
CDR3 length: 15
D gene: .
V gene: TRBV4-3
CDR3 protein: CASSPSSSGTDTQYF
CDR3 DNA: TGCGCCAGCAGCCCATCAAGCTCCGGCACAGATACGCAGTATTTT

J gene: TRBJ2-6
clone size: few
CDR3 length: 16
D gene: TRBD2
V gene: TRBV11-3
CDR3 protein: CASSPGGFSGANVLTF
CDR3 DNA: TGTGCCAGCAGCCCGGGGGGGTTCTCTGGGGCCAACGTCCTGACTTTC

J gene: TRBJ1-5
clone size: .
CDR3 length: 14
D gene: .
V gene: TRBV12-3/TRBV12-4
CDR3 protein: CASSASGGGQPQHF
CDR3 DNA: TGTGCCAGCAGCGCGTCGGGGGGCGGTCAGCCCCAGCATTTT

J gene: TRBJ2-3
clone size: few
CDR3 length: 14
D gene: TRBD2
V gene: TRBV20-1
CDR3 protein: CSARIAGNTDTQYF
CDR3 DNA: TGCAGTGCTCGGATAGCGGGGAACACAGATACGCAGTATTTT

J gene: TRBJ2-2
clone size: .
CDR3 length: 17
D gene: TRBD1
V gene: TRBV13
CDR3 protein: CASSLGQGAANTGELFF
CDR3 DNA: TGTGCCAGCAGCTTGGGTCAGGGGGCGGCGAACACCGGGGAGCTGTTTTTT

J gene: TRBJ1-5
clone size: few
CDR3 length: 12
D gene: .
V gene: TRBV20-1
CDR3 protein: CSAGGGMQPQHF
CDR3 DNA: TGCAGTGCTGGGGGGGGTATGCAGCCCCAGCATTTT

J gene: TRBJ1-2
clone size: .
CDR3 length: 15
D gene: .
V gene: TRBV9
CDR3 protein: CASSAGGPTAYGYTF
CDR3 DNA: TGTGCCAGCAGCGCTGGGGGGCCGACAGCCTATGGCTACACCTTC

J gene: TRBJ1-3
clone size: many
CDR3 length: 14
D gene: .
V gene: TRBV12-3/TRBV12-4
CDR3 protein: CASDRRNPGNTIYF
CDR3 DNA: TGTGCCAGCGACAGGAGAAACCCTGGAAACACCATATATTTT

J gene: TRBJ2-3
clone size: .
CDR3 length: 15
D gene: TRBD2
V gene: TRBV12-3/TRBV12-4
CDR3 protein: CASDRRGGEADTQYF
CDR3 DNA: TGTGCCAGCGACCGCCGGGGGGGTGAGGCAGATACGCAGTATTTT

J gene: TRBJ2-3
clone size: .
CDR3 length: 16
D gene: TRBD2
V gene: TRBV27
CDR3 protein: CASSIFSGGGTDTQYF
CDR3 DNA: TGTGCCAGCAGCATTTTTAGCGGGGGGGGCACAGATACGCAGTATTTT

J gene: TRBJ1-6
clone size: many
CDR3 length: 16
D gene: TRBD1
V gene: TRBV5-1
CDR3 protein: CASSSGPDRRDSPLHF
CDR3 DNA: TGCGCCAGCAGCTCAGGCCCGGACAGGCGGGATTCACCCCTCCACTTT

J gene: TRBJ1-2
clone size: .
CDR3 length: 13
D gene: .
V gene: TRBV29-1
CDR3 protein: CSVNSKRGYGYTF
CDR3 DNA: TGCAGCGTAAACAGTAAAAGGGGCTATGGCTACACCTTC

J gene: TRBJ2-4
clone size: few
CDR3 length: 12
D gene: .
V gene: TRBV6-1
CDR3 protein: CASAQGGNIQYF
CDR3 DNA: TGTGCCAGCGCTCAGGGAGGAAACATTCAGTACTTC

J gene: TRBJ2-5
clone size: many
CDR3 length: 12
D gene: .
V gene: TRBV29-1
CDR3 protein: CSVVSLSETQYF
CDR3 DNA: TGCAGCGTTGTTAGCCTTTCGGAGACCCAGTACTTC

J gene: TRBJ2-6
clone size: few
CDR3 length: 18
D gene: .
V gene: TRBV4-1
CDR3 protein: CASSQEGLGRPGANVLTF
CDR3 DNA: TGCGCCAGCAGCCAAGAAGGTCTCGGCAGGCCCGGGGCCAACGTCCTGACTTTC

J gene: TRBJ2-1
clone size: .
CDR3 length: 10
D gene: .
V gene: TRBV29-1
CDR3 protein: CSVVADEQFF
CDR3 DNA: TGCAGCGTTGTCGCAGATGAGCAGTTCTTC

J gene: TRBJ1-5
clone size: .
CDR3 length: 15
D gene: .
V gene: TRBV6-2/TRBV6-3
CDR3 protein: CASRPTVVRGQPQHF
CDR3 DNA: TGTGCCAGCAGGCCTACAGTGGTCCGGGGGCAGCCCCAGCATTTT

J gene: TRBJ2-1
clone size: .
CDR3 length: 16
D gene: .
V gene: TRBV4-1
CDR3 protein: CASSPPRGLENNEQFF
CDR3 DNA: TGCGCCAGCAGCCCCCCCCGAGGGCTAGAGAACAATGAGCAGTTCTTC

J gene: TRBJ1-6
clone size: few
CDR3 length: 16
D gene: TRBD1
V gene: TRBV4-1
CDR3 protein: CASSQTADREISPLHF
CDR3 DNA: TGCGCCAGCAGCCAAACCGCCGACAGGGAAATCTCACCCCTCCACTTT

J gene: TRBJ1-2
clone size: .
CDR3 length: 13
D gene: .
V gene: TRBV14
CDR3 protein: CARSGNGNYGYTF
CDR3 DNA: TGTGCCAGAAGCGGGAATGGGAACTATGGCTACACCTTC

J gene: TRBJ1-2
clone size: few
CDR3 length: 16
D gene: .
V gene: TRBV4-2
CDR3 protein: CASSPEGAMFNYGYTF
CDR3 DNA: TGTGCCAGCAGTCCCGAAGGGGCTATGTTCAACTATGGCTACACCTTC

J gene: TRBJ1-1
clone size: .
CDR3 length: 15
D gene: TRBD1
V gene: TRBV24-1
CDR3 protein: CATSVTDRVGTEAFF
CDR3 DNA: TGTGCCACCAGTGTCACGGACAGGGTTGGCACTGAAGCTTTCTTT

J gene: TRBJ2-6
clone size: .
CDR3 length: 17
D gene: TRBD1
V gene: TRBV27
CDR3 protein: CASSQWTGVLGANVLTF
CDR3 DNA: TGTGCCAGCAGCCAGTGGACAGGGGTGTTAGGGGCCAACGTCCTGACTTTC

J gene: TRBJ1-6
clone size: .
CDR3 length: 15
D gene: TRBD1
V gene: TRBV12-3/TRBV12-4
CDR3 protein: CASSARDRGLAPLHF
CDR3 DNA: TGTGCCAGCAGTGCCCGGGACAGGGGGCTTGCCCCCCTCCACTTT

J gene: TRBJ2-3
clone size: many
CDR3 length: 15
D gene: .
V gene: TRBV4-1
CDR3 protein: CASSQVSEGTDTQYF
CDR3 DNA: TGCGCCAGCAGCCAAGTTAGCGAGGGCACAGATACGCAGTATTTT

J gene: TRBJ1-2
clone size: .
CDR3 length: 14
D gene: .
V gene: TRBV10-3
CDR3 protein: CAISDRPWGDGYTF
CDR3 DNA: TGTGCCATCAGTGACCGACCGTGGGGGGATGGCTACACCTTC

J gene: TRBJ2-5
clone size: .
CDR3 length: 13
D gene: .
V gene: TRBV15
CDR3 protein: CATGGLIGETQYF
CDR3 DNA: TGTGCCACCGGGGGGCTAATCGGAGAGACCCAGTACTTC

J gene: TRBJ2-1
clone size: once
CDR3 length: 12
D gene: .
V gene: TRBV12-3/TRBV12-4
CDR3 protein: CASGLGGNEQFF
CDR3 DNA: TGTGCCAGCGGCCTGGGCGGCAATGAGCAGTTCTTC

J gene: TRBJ1-1
clone size: .
CDR3 length: 12
D gene: .
V gene: TRBV5-4
CDR3 protein: CASSFGDLEAFF
CDR3 DNA: TGTGCCAGCAGCTTCGGGGATCTGGAAGCTTTCTTT

J gene: TRBJ2-5
clone size: .
CDR3 length: 16
D gene: TRBD2
V gene: TRBV5-8
CDR3 protein: CASSSGTSGGSGTQYF
CDR3 DNA: TGTGCCAGCAGCTCAGGGACTAGCGGGGGATCGGGGACCCAGTACTTC

J gene: TRBJ2-5
clone size: .
CDR3 length: 15
D gene: TRBD2
V gene: TRBV5-1
CDR3 protein: CASSPGLAYQETQYF
CDR3 DNA: TGCGCCAGCAGCCCCGGACTAGCCTATCAAGAGACCCAGTACTTC

J gene: TRBJ2-3
clone size: .
CDR3 length: 14
D gene: .
V gene: TRBV3-1
CDR3 protein: CASSQEGATDTQYF
CDR3 DNA: TGTGCCAGCAGCCAAGAGGGCGCCACAGATACGCAGTATTTT

J gene: TRBJ2-7
clone size: few
CDR3 length: 12
D gene: .
V gene: TRBV6-2/TRBV6-3
CDR3 protein: CASSYSPYEQYF
CDR3 DNA: TGTGCCAGCAGTTACTCCCCCTACGAGCAGTACTTC

J gene: TRBJ2-1
clone size: .
CDR3 length: 16
D gene: TRBD2
V gene: TRBV5-1
CDR3 protein: CASTGPGLAGYNEQFF
CDR3 DNA: TGCGCCAGCACCGGCCCGGGACTAGCGGGATACAATGAGCAGTTCTTC

J gene: TRBJ2-6
clone size: few
CDR3 length: 15
D gene: .
V gene: TRBV30
CDR3 protein: CAWSLTGSGANVLTF
CDR3 DNA: TGTGCCTGGAGTCTCACAGGGTCAGGGGCCAACGTCCTGACTTTC

J gene: TRBJ2-5
clone size: .
CDR3 length: 15
D gene: .
V gene: TRBV6-6
CDR3 protein: CASSSTRQGQETQYF
CDR3 DNA: TGTGCCAGCAGTTCGACTAGACAGGGACAAGAGACCCAGTACTTC

J gene: TRBJ2-6
clone size: .
CDR3 length: 19
D gene: TRBD2
V gene: TRBV13
CDR3 protein: CASSLLSPSGAPGANVLTF
CDR3 DNA: TGTGCCAGCAGCTTACTTTCGCCTAGCGGGGCGCCTGGGGCCAACGTCCTGACTTTC

J gene: TRBJ2-7
clone size: few
CDR3 length: 15
D gene: .
V gene: TRBV20-1
CDR3 protein: CSARDVLAGAYEQYF
CDR3 DNA: TGCAGTGCTAGAGATGTACTAGCTGGAGCCTACGAGCAGTACTTC

J gene: TRBJ2-4
clone size: .
CDR3 length: 18
D gene: .
V gene: TRBV19
CDR3 protein: CASSPSSVRQVVKNIQYF
CDR3 DNA: TGTGCCAGTAGTCCAAGTAGCGTAAGACAGGTGGTGAAGAACATTCAGTACTTC

J gene: TRBJ1-2
clone size: .
CDR3 length: 13
D gene: .
V gene: TRBV29-1
CDR3 protein: CSVESGTSFGYTF
CDR3 DNA: TGCAGCGTTGAGAGTGGGACAAGTTTTGGCTACACCTTC

J gene: TRBJ2-2
clone size: .
CDR3 length: 15
D gene: TRBD1
V gene: TRBV29-1
CDR3 protein: CSVELGRGTTGELFF
CDR3 DNA: TGCAGCGTTGAATTAGGCAGGGGGACCACCGGGGAGCTGTTTTTT